The source of this TCR beta chain is a study of CD8 T cells in ankylosing spondylitis. Overall study results and limits: Apparently characteristic of ankylosing spondylitis blood was a TCR beta motif (eight highly homologous variants).

A word on this clonotype: The antigen is unknown.

Each CDR3 protein gets one entry after TCRdb re-called the 5' RACE reads with MiXCR. The sample records around 770,000 distinct CDR3 sequences, 10% to 15% being singletons. This receptor was identified in a male donor with ankylosing spondylitis. Sample: blood, either unsorted or a sorted T cell fraction (not recorded which).

The CDR3 DNA reads as TGCGCCAGCAGCCAAAGCACCCAGCGGTACACCGGGGAGCTGTTTTTT. This translates into CASSQSTQRYTGELFF. The chain is built from TRBV4-3 and TRBJ2-2; tentative D call: TRBD2 (5 bases). V lost 2 bases, J lost 3 bases, and 13 bases lay in between. The CDR3 loop spans 16 amino acids. Germline values: CDR1 LGHNA, CDR2 YSLEER.